This T cell receptor (beta chain) appears in the sequencing data of a study of identical twins. TCRdb analysed the 5' RACE reads with MiXCR anew, one entry per CDR3 protein. The profile shows about 690,000 distinct CDR3 sequences, 5.5% to 6.5% of them singletons. In germline, CDR1 is LGHDT, CDR2 YNNKEL (reference sequence). With 1 base clipped from V and 8 bases from J, the junction kept 7 bases outside the gene matches. The CDR3 runs to 16 residues. The receptor was isolated from a man aged 18 to 30 in good health. The chain couples TRBV3-1 to TRBJ2-1; 11 nucleotides align to TRBD2. Specimen: naive T cells sorted from blood. CDR3: CASSQVFSGRAYEQFF. The CDR3 coding sequence is TGTGCCAGCAGCCAAGTTTTTAGCGGGAGGGCATATGAGCAGTTCTTC.